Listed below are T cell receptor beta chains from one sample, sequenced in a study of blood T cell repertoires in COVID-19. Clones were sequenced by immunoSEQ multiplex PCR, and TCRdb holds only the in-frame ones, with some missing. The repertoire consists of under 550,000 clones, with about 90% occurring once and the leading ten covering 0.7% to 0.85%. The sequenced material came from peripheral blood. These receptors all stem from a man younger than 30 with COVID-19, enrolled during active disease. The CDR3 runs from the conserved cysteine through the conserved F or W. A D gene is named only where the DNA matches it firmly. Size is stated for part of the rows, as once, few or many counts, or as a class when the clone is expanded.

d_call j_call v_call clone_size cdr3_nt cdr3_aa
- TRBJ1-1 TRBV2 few TGTGCCAGCAGTGAAGGGGCAGGCCGAGCTTTCTTT CASSEGAGRAFF
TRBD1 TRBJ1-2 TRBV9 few TGTGCCAGCAGCGTAGGGACAGGGGTTCCTGGCTACACCTTC CASSVGTGVPGYTF
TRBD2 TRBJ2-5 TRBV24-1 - TGTGCCACCAGTGATGAGACTAGCGGGATCGCGACCCAGTACTTC CATSDETSGIATQYF
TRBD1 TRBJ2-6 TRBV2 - TGTGCCAGCAGGGGACAGGGGTATGTGGCTGGGGCCAACGTCCTGACTTTC CASRGQGYVAGANVLTF
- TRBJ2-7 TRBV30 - TGTGCCTGGAGTTTTTGGGCCGAGCAGTACTTC CAWSFWAEQYF
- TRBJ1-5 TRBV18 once TGTGCCAGCTCACCGGACGGGGGGCAGGGGCCCCAGCATTTT CASSPDGGQGPQHF
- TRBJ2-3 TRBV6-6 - TGTGCCAGCAAGAATTTTGGGGGGAGCACAGATACGCAGTATTTT CASKNFGGSTDTQYF
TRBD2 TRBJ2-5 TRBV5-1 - TGCGCCAGCAGCCCCGGGACTAGTGGGTCGGAGACCCAGTACTTC CASSPGTSGSETQYF
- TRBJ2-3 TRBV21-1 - TGTGCCAGCTTTCTCCCCCATCCTACAGGGGGCCGAAAGAATGACACAGATACGCAGTATTTT CASFLPHPTGGRKNDTDTQYF
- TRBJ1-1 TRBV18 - TGTGCCAGCTCACCAAATATGGGTCTGGCGGGGGTTACTGAAGCTTTCTTT CASSPNMGLAGVTEAFF
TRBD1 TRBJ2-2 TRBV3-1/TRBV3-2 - TGTGCCAGCAGCTTACAGGGGGCGGCCGGGGAGCTGTTTTTT CASSLQGAAGELFF
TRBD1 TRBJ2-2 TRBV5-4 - TGTGCCAGCAGCTTGATGGGACAGGGGGCGAGCACCGGGGAGCTGTTTTTT CASSLMGQGASTGELFF
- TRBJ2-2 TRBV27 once TGTGCCAGCATTTCGGTTGCGAACACCGGGGAGCTGTTTTTT CASISVANTGELFF
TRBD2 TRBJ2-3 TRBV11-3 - TGTGCCAGCAGCTTAGAGTTCCTGTTTAGCGGGAGGCCAGATACGCAGTATTTT CASSLEFLFSGRPDTQYF
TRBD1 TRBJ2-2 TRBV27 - TGTGCCAGCAGTTGGGGTACAGGGGCGAACACCGGGGAGCTGTTTTTT CASSWGTGANTGELFF
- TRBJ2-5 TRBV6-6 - TGTGCCAGCAGCCTGACACCACAAGAGACCCAGTACTTC CASSLTPQETQYF
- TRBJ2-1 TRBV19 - TGTGCCAGTAGTATATTATCGGAGTACTACAATGAGCAGTTCTTC CASSILSEYYNEQFF
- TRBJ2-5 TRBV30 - TGTGCCTGGAGTGTTGGGACAAGCTCTGAGGAGACCCAGTACTTC CAWSVGTSSEETQYF
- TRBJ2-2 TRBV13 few TGTGCCAGCAGCATAAACACCGGGGAGCTGTTTTTT CASSINTGELFF
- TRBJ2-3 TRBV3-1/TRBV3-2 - TGTGCCAGCAGCCAAACTAGCACAGATACGCAGTATTTT CASSQTSTDTQYF
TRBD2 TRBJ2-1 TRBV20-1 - TGCAGTGCTAGTAATAGCGGGAGTAGGAATGAGCAGTTCTTC CSASNSGSRNEQFF
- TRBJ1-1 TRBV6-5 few TGTGCCAGCAGGGATTTCGGGCAGGGAGGGGCTGAAGCTTTCTTT CASRDFGQGGAEAFF
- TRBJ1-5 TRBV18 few TGTGCCAGCGCCACAGGGACGAATCAGCCCCAGCATTTT CASATGTNQPQHF
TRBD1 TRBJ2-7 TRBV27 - TGTGCCAGCAGTTTCTTCAGGGGGCGCGAAGAGCAGTACTTC CASSFFRGREEQYF